The 9 T cell receptor beta chains below were found in one sample sequenced in a study of control samples from healthy donors and cancer patients. Produced via immunoSEQ multiplex PCR; TCRdb's table is partial and in-frame only. The sample includes tens of thousands of clones, 90% to 95% of them seen just once. The source material was PBMCs. Receptor source: a woman aged 40 to 50 with lung cancer.

This clone has a single count. V is TRBV7-2 and J is TRBJ2-5, with D perhaps being TRBD1 or TRBD2 (5 bases each). The CDR3 spans 15 residues. Germline V gene data show CDR1 as SGHTA and CDR2 as FQGNSA. V was clipped by 5 bases and J by 1 base, with 14 bases between them. CDR3 amino acids: CASSRGGPGQETQYF. In DNA form, the CDR3 reads TGTGCCAGCAGCCGGGGCGGACCAGGCCAAGAGACCCAGTACTTC.

The V and J genes are TRBV5-1 and TRBJ1-4, with D uncertain. The CDR3 consists of 15 residues. V lost 4 bases, J lost 3 bases, and 13 bases lay in between. Germline V gene lookup returns CDR1 SGHRS and CDR2 YFSETQ. The CDR3 loop is CASSPSTGSNEKLFF. CDR3 coding DNA: TGCGCCAGCAGCCCCTCGACGGGATCTAATGAAAAACTGTTTTTT.

CDR3 region: CASSKGGGRGTDTQYF. The CDR3 region has the DNA TGTGCCAGCAGCAAGGGGGGGGGCAGAGGAACAGATACGCAGTATTTT. This sequence joins TRBV6-6 and TRBJ2-3, with a tentative D call TRBD2 (7 bases). This CDR3 contains 16 residues. Germline assignment: CDR1 MNHNY and CDR2 SVGAGI (reference sequence). V dropped 6 bases and J dropped 3 bases, with 19 bases sitting between them.

In its sample, this clone was seen a few times. This CDR3 reads CASSLAGQNYGYTF. The CDR3 DNA reads TGTGCCAGCAGCTTAGCAGGACAAAACTATGGCTACACCTTC. The gene calls are TRBV7-8 and TRBJ1-2; D might be TRBD1 (5 bases). Germline CDR1 and CDR2: SGHVS and FQNEAQ. V shed 0 bases and J shed 2 bases, with 7 bases lying between them. The CDR3 consists of 14 residues.

The chain joins TRBV29-1 to TRBJ2-5; TRBD1 is a possible D gene (5 bases). This CDR3 is 14 amino acids long. Per germline, CDR1 SQVTM and CDR2 ANQGSEA. V lost 0 bases and J 4 bases, leaving 12 bases between the germline ends. CDR3 in amino acids: CSVEEVGAGETQYF. CDR3 coding DNA: TGCAGCGTTGAAGAAGTAGGGGCAGGAGAGACCCAGTACTTC.

This chain links TRBV2 with TRBJ2-7; D not resolved. Trimming removed 2 bases at V and 7 bases at J, with 6 bases between. The length of the CDR3 is 11 residues. Germline loops: CDR1 SNHLY, CDR2 FYNNEI. The DNA for the CDR3 is TGTGCCAGCAGTGAACTACCGGAGCAGTACTTC. Its protein product is CASSELPEQYF.

The V and J genes are TRBV7-9 and TRBJ1-3; D gene ambiguous. Looked up from germline, CDR1 is SEHNR and CDR2 is FQNEAQ (reference sequence). The CDR3 has 12 amino acids. Trimming removed 3 bases at V and 0 bases at J, with 0 bases between. The chain's CDR3 is CASSFSGNTIYF. The CDR3 DNA is TGTGCCAGCAGCTTCTCTGGAAACACCATATATTTT.

V is TRBV14 and J is TRBJ1-1; 8 positions match TRBD1. Trimming cost V 5 bases and J 5 bases; bases outside gene matches: 10. Germline-derived CDR1 and CDR2 are SGHDN and FVKESK. This CDR3 has 15 amino acids. This CDR3 is CASSTDRGPVTEAFF. The CDR3 nucleotides are TGTGCCAGCAGCACCGACAGGGGTCCGGTGACTGAAGCTTTCTTT.

This clone occurred once. The chain links TRBV7-6 to TRBJ1-4; 7 bases match TRBD1. The CDR3 contains 14 residues. Per the germline V gene, CDR1 is SGHVS and CDR2 is FNYEAQ. V shed 3 bases, J shed 5 bases, and the junction held 3 bases outside the gene matches. The CDR3 DNA reads as TGTGCCAGCAGCTTCGGGACAGTCAATGAAAAACTGTTTTTT. Amino acids: CASSFGTVNEKLFF.